The T cell receptor (beta chain) under discussion was sequenced for a study of CD8+ T cells in alopecia areata. Study results and limitations: Many expanded lesional clones persisted in scalp and blood during tofacitinib treatment.

Extraction of RNA preceded its reverse transcription into cDNA, which served as the sequencing template. Profiled with immunoSEQ multiplex PCR; TCRdb holds only in-frame clones, not every one. The data hold some 190,000 clones, with 40% to 65% observed a single time. This clone occurred once. The antigen remains undetermined. The CDR3 totals 14 residues. Germline trimming cut 5 bases from V and 4 bases from J; bases unmatched to any gene: 5. Germline-derived CDR1 and CDR2 are SGHAT and FQNNGV. Treatment given: oral pan-JAK inhibitor, 5-10 mg twice daily. PBMCs provided sorted CD4+ and CD8+ T cells. This material consisted of CD8+ T cells sorted from blood, taken at roughly week 53, from a patient treated with tofacitinib. The J gene is TRBJ2-7, the V gene TRBV11-2; TRBD1 agrees at 10 bases. This TCR derives from a human donor with alopecia areata. Written as DNA, the CDR3 is TGTGCCAGCAGCCCACCGGGACAGGGGTACGAGCAGTACTTC. It is translated as CASSPPGQGYEQYF.